These T cell receptor beta chains were read from a single sample in a study of identical twins. Each CDR3 protein gets one entry after TCRdb re-called the 5' RACE reads with MiXCR. The sample includes hundreds of thousands of distinct CDR3 sequences, roughly a quarter seen only once; the top ten take about 2.9%. This sample also belongs to another study, concerning T cells expressing NK-cell markers.

The sequencing sample was made of CD4+ T cells sorted from blood. All receptors derive from a woman between 18 and 29 years old in good health. The CDR3 runs from the conserved cysteine through the conserved F or W. Each record gives: V gene, J gene, D gene, clone size, CDR3 protein, CDR3 DNA. D genes are given only for firm matches. Size tells how often a clone was seen (once, few, many) or the class of an expanded clone, and some rows leave it out.

TRBV5-1	TRBJ2-3	TRBD2	.	CASSLDVRGRDTQYF	TGCGCCAGCAGCTTGGATGTGCGGGGGAGAGATACGCAGTATTTT
TRBV12-3/TRBV12-4	TRBJ1-2	.	few	CASSLLSPNYGYTF	TGTGCCAGCAGTTTACTTAGCCCTAACTATGGCTACACCTTC
TRBV20-1	TRBJ1-1	.	few	CSAMGRNTEAFF	TGCAGTGCGATGGGACGGAACACTGAAGCTTTCTTT
TRBV12-3/TRBV12-4	TRBJ1-1	TRBD1	few	CASNPTGTGTVVAFF	TGTGCCAGCAATCCGACCGGGACAGGGACGGTCGTGGCTTTCTTT
TRBV12-3/TRBV12-4	TRBJ2-1	TRBD2	.	CASSGDYRVNEQFF	TGTGCCAGCAGTGGGGACTATCGGGTAAATGAGCAGTTCTTC
TRBV29-1	TRBJ2-7	.	.	CSVVSGVYEQYF	TGCAGCGTTGTTTCCGGGGTCTACGAGCAGTACTTC
TRBV10-3	TRBJ2-7	TRBD1	few	CAIRITGGQYEQYF	TGTGCCATCAGGATAACAGGGGGCCAATACGAGCAGTACTTC
TRBV10-3	TRBJ1-4	.	few	CAISGAATNEKLFF	TGTGCCATCAGTGGCGCAGCAACTAATGAAAAACTGTTTTTT
TRBV20-1	TRBJ2-1	TRBD2	few	CSAVPSGRDEQFF	TGCAGTGCTGTCCCTAGCGGGAGAGATGAGCAGTTCTTC
TRBV9	TRBJ1-2	.	few	CASSLYTGNYGYTF	TGTGCCAGCAGCCTTTACACAGGAAACTATGGCTACACCTTC
TRBV7-9	TRBJ2-3	.	few	CASSPERHTQYF	TGTGCCAGCAGCCCGGAGAGACATACGCAGTATTTT
TRBV28	TRBJ2-3	TRBD2	.	CASTVAGEGTDTQYF	TGTGCCAGCACCGTAGCGGGAGAAGGCACAGATACGCAGTATTTT
TRBV9	TRBJ2-1	.	once	CASSVEERHFRNEQFF	TGTGCCAGCAGCGTAGAAGAGCGCCACTTCAGGAATGAGCAGTTCTTC
TRBV12-3/TRBV12-4	TRBJ1-1	.	many	CASSDGAEAFF	TGTGCCAGCAGCGACGGGGCTGAAGCTTTCTTT
TRBV6-1	TRBJ2-5	.	few	CASSAPPSGQETQYF	TGTGCCAGCAGCGCCCCTCCAAGCGGGCAAGAGACCCAGTACTTC
TRBV9	TRBJ2-6	.	.	CASSVVGGANVLTF	TGTGCCAGCAGCGTAGTAGGTGGGGCCAACGTCCTGACTTTC